A single sample is the source of the 29 T cell receptor beta chains below, sequenced in a study of blood T cells in healthy people across ages. The authors ran a second PCR of roughly 6 to 11 cycles using a sample-barcoded 5' primer and a J-beta primer mix. One entry per CDR3 protein results from TCRdb running MiXCR on the 5' RACE reads. The data show almost 800,000 distinct CDR3 sequences, 58% seen once. Sequenced sample: blood. The receptors come from a man younger than 45 in good health.

Concerning this clonotype itself: The junction departs from the called germline gene at one end, perhaps through a read error. This chain connects TRBV6-5 to TRBJ2-3; tentatively, D is TRBD1 or TRBD2 (6 bases each). CDR1 is MNHEY and CDR2 is SVGAGI in the germline V gene. The length of the CDR3 is 15 residues. The CDR3 sequence: CASSPPRGRTDTRYF. CDR3 nucleotide sequence: TGTGCCAGCAGCCCCCCCCGGGGGCGCACAGATACGCGGTATTTT.

A remark on this clonotype: Mismatch with germline at one junction end may stem from a read error. This sequence joins TRBV4-3 and TRBJ2-7; 8 bases match TRBD2. The CDR3 loop spans 15 amino acids. Germline loops: CDR1 LGHNA, CDR2 YSLEER. The chain's CDR3 is CTSSQESGRRYEQYF. DNA for the CDR3: TGCACCAGCAGCCAAGAGAGCGGGAGAAGGTACGAGCAGTACTTC.

This sequence joins TRBV7-8 and TRBJ2-2; D might be TRBD2 (5 bases). Trimming stripped 6 bases from V and 1 base from J, with 12 bases between. This CDR3 is built from 15 residues. Germline V lookup: CDR1 SGHVS, CDR2 FQNEAQ. The CDR3 coding sequence is TGTGCCAGCAGTAAGGCCGGAGGGAACACCGGGGAGCTGTTTTTT. It translates to CASSKAGGNTGELFF.

The V gene is TRBV27, the J gene TRBJ2-7; no firm D call. Trimming removed 4 bases at V and 5 bases at J, with 15 bases between. The germline gives CDR1 MNHEY, CDR2 SMNVEV (reference sequence). CDR3 length equals 14 residues. CDR3: CASSSADIRDEQYF. The CDR3 region has the DNA TGTGCCAGCAGTTCTGCCGATATCCGCGACGAGCAGTACTTC.

Here the CDR3 reads CASSPYAGANVLTF. As DNA, the CDR3 is TGTGCCAGCAGTCCCTACGCTGGGGCCAACGTCCTGACTTTC. The chain has TRBV27 and TRBJ2-6; the D is unclear. The CDR3 runs to 14 residues. Per the germline V gene, CDR1 is MNHEY and CDR2 is SMNVEV (reference sequence). Trimming shortened V by 5 bases and J by 2 bases, and 7 bases separated the two germline ends. The whole variable domain, remainder taken from reference TRBV27 and TRBJ2-6, is EAQVTQNPRYLITVTGKKLTVTCSQNMNHEYMSWYRQDPGLGLRQIYYSMNVEVTDKGDVPEGYKVSRKEKRNFPLILESPSPNQTSLYFCASSPYAGANVLTFGAGSRLTVL.

This clonotype has only a few counts. V is TRBV7-2 and J is TRBJ2-7; TRBD2 matches 10 bases. V lost 2 bases to trimming and J lost 5 bases; unmatched junction nucleotides: 6. Germline values: CDR1 SGHTA, CDR2 FQGNSA. This CDR3 spans 15 amino acids. The CDR3 DNA reads TGTGCCAGCAGCTTATCTAGCGGGAGACCCAACGAGCAGTACTTC. Amino acid sequence: CASSLSSGRPNEQYF.

This chain joins TRBV28 and TRBJ2-7; D perhaps matches TRBD1 (5 bases). CDR1 MDHEN and CDR2 SYDVKM come from the germline V gene. The germline V and J ends were trimmed by 6 bases and 3 bases, with 18 bases remaining between them. This CDR3 contains 15 residues. The CDR3 DNA follows: TGTGCCAGCAGCCAAAATTCAGGGATGGGCTACGAGCAGTACTTC. This sequence encodes CASSQNSGMGYEQYF.

In this sample, this clonotype turned up a few times. The V call is TRBV10-2, the J call TRBJ2-3; unclear D gene. The CDR3 length is 15 residues. V was clipped by 0 bases and J by 2 bases, with 9 bases between them. The germline gives CDR1 WSHSY, CDR2 SAAADI. The chain's CDR3 is CASSESFITTDTQYF. The CDR3 region has the DNA TGCGCCAGCAGTGAGTCGTTTATCACCACAGATACGCAGTATTTT.

At least ten counts were recorded for this clonotype. The chain has TRBV10-3 and TRBJ2-3; 8 bases align to TRBD2. Germline V CDR1 and CDR2: ENHRY, SYGVKD. This CDR3 spans 14 amino acids. Losses at the gene ends were 11 bases for V and 4 bases for J; bases not matched to a gene: 11. The CDR3 nucleotides are TGTGCCTCGAAAAGGACTAGCTCGTCAGATACGCAGTATTTT. Protein product: CASKRTSSSDTQYF.

Ten or more counts support this clonotype. The chain employs TRBV20-1 and TRBJ2-1; no reliable D call. Trimming cost V 6 bases and J 12 bases, with 21 bases left between them. Germline lookup yields CDR1 DFQATT and CDR2 SNEGSKA (reference sequence). The CDR3 covers 13 residues. The CDR3 DNA follows: TGCAGTGCGCCTTCCGGGCCCCTTGATGGGCAGTTCTTC. This encodes CSAPSGPLDGQFF.

The rearrangement uses TRBV5-1 and TRBJ1-2, with 12 nucleotides matching TRBD1. Germline V lookup: CDR1 SGHRS, CDR2 YFSETQ. J lost 4 bases, V lost 4 bases, and 11 bases had no gene match. The CDR3 is 17 residues long. CDR3 protein: CASSPTGTGGAGYGYTF. In DNA form, the CDR3 reads TGCGCCAGCAGCCCCACCGGGACAGGGGGCGCGGGCTATGGCTACACCTTC.

The rearrangement uses TRBV4-1 and TRBJ2-1; D is perhaps TRBD1 (5 bases). Germline CDR1 is MGHRA and CDR2 is YSYEKL. Trimming stripped 3 bases from V and 5 bases from J, with 20 bases between. The CDR3 runs 17 residues. CDR3 loop: CASSHPRPTGAHNEQFF. In DNA, the CDR3 is TGCGCCAGCAGCCACCCTAGGCCCACAGGCGCCCACAATGAGCAGTTCTTC.

This chain joins TRBV11-2 and TRBJ2-1, with TRBD1 identical over 7 bases. The junction had 12 bases not matched to a gene; V was cut back by 3 bases and J by 4 bases. CDR3 length: 17 amino acids. From germline, CDR1 is SGHAT and CDR2 FQNNGV. For the CDR3, the DNA is TGTGCCAGCAGCTTTTGGATGCAGGGGGTCCCTTACAATGAGCAGTTCTTC. The encoded protein is CASSFWMQGVPYNEQFF.

The table lists this clonotype with a count of one. V is TRBV12-3 or TRBV12-4 and J is TRBJ1-1; 9 bases fit TRBD1. The CDR3 has 12 residues. Germline trimming cut 8 bases from V and 8 bases from J; bases unmatched to any gene: 6. The CDR3 nucleotides are TGTGCCAGCGGGCCGGGGACAGGGGAAGCTTTCTTT. Residues: CASGPGTGEAFF.

This clonotype came up a few times. The chain employs TRBV20-1 and TRBJ2-3; TRBD2 aligns across 10 bases. Germline V CDR1 and CDR2: DFQATT, SNEGSKA (reference sequence). Trimming took 6 bases from V and 2 from J; bases not matched to a gene: 23. The CDR3 is 20 amino acids. This CDR3 is CSARSGSTSGAFVLTDTQYF. CDR3 nucleotides: TGCAGTGCCCGATCGGGATCTACTAGCGGGGCTTTTGTTCTCACAGATACGCAGTATTTT.

The chain uses TRBV7-9 and TRBJ1-2, with TRBD1 identical over 9 bases. Trimming took 3 bases from V and 3 from J; bases not matched to a gene: 5. Germline loops: CDR1 SEHNR, CDR2 FQNEAQ (reference sequence). The CDR3 loop spans 15 amino acids. The CDR3 DNA reads as TGTGCCAGCAGCTTCACTAGGACAGGGGACTATGGCTACACCTTC. Amino acid sequence: CASSFTRTGDYGYTF.

This clonotype occurred many times. Here the CDR3 reads CASRPLIRAEDSGANVLTF. CDR3 coding DNA: TGTGCCAGCAGACCGCTAATACGGGCGGAGGACTCTGGGGCCAACGTCCTGACTTTC. The genes are TRBV6-1 and TRBJ2-6; tentative D call: TRBD2 (5 bases). The germline V gene encodes CDR1 MNHNS and CDR2 SASEGT. Trimming left V 6 bases short and J 0 bases short, with 21 bases between. There are 19 residues in the CDR3.

This chain uses TRBV4-3 with TRBJ1-2, with D perhaps TRBD1 (6 bases). Germline CDR1 LGHNA, CDR2 YSLEER. The CDR3 totals 14 residues. The V and J ends lost 0 bases and 4 bases respectively, with 9 bases between them. The CDR3 sequence is CASSQDKTGYGYTF. CDR3 coding DNA: TGCGCCAGCAGCCAAGATAAGACAGGCTATGGCTACACCTTC.

The chain recombines TRBV14 with TRBJ2-5; possibly TRBD2 for D (5 bases). Germline V gene sequence: CDR1 SGHDN, CDR2 FVKESK. CDR3 length: 13 amino acids. V lost 0 bases, J lost 11 bases, and 13 bases lay in between. CDR3 nucleotide sequence: TGTGCCAGCAGCCAAGATCCGGGGTACGGGCAGTACTTC. The encoded protein is CASSQDPGYGQYF.

This sequence joins TRBV7-3 and TRBJ2-1; D is unclear. Germline V gene sequence: CDR1 SGHTA, CDR2 FQGTGA. Trimming stripped 2 bases from V and 6 bases from J, with 11 bases between. The CDR3 totals 14 residues. The CDR3 DNA sequence: TGTGCCAGCAGCTTAGGGATTAGGGCCAATGAGCAGTTCTTC. The encoded protein is CASSLGIRANEQFF.

The rearrangement joins TRBV6-2 or TRBV6-3 to TRBJ1-5, with no clear D. The CDR3 extends over 14 amino acids. V dropped 6 bases and J dropped 2 bases, with 11 bases sitting between them. Germline-derived CDR1 and CDR2 are MNHEY and SVGEGT. The CDR3 DNA reads as TGTGCCAGCAGGAAGGTCTTAGGCAATCAGCCCCAGCATTTT. This codes for CASRKVLGNQPQHF.

In its sample, this clonotype was seen once. V usage is TRBV28 and J usage is TRBJ2-1; 16 bases agree with TRBD2. This CDR3 region has 16 residues. From germline, CDR1 is MDHEN and CDR2 SYDVKM. The V and J ends lost 7 bases and 8 bases, in that order; junction bases with no gene match: 8. The CDR3 nucleotides are TGTGCCAGCACCCTCCTAGGGACTAGCGGGAGGGATGAGCAGTTCTTC. Translation gives CASTLLGTSGRDEQFF.

This chain links TRBV20-1 with TRBJ1-2; the D gene is possibly TRBD1 (5 bases). Trimming removed 7 bases at V and 4 bases at J, with 19 bases between. CDR1 is DFQATT, CDR2 SNEGSKA, per germline (reference sequence). The CDR3 sequence is 14 residues long. This chain's CDR3 is CSGLGVRAPYGYTF. The CDR3 DNA reads as TGCAGTGGTCTAGGGGTGAGGGCTCCCTATGGCTACACCTTC.

Only a few counts were recorded for this clonotype. The rearrangement joins TRBV6-2 or TRBV6-3 to TRBJ2-1, with 11 bases lining up with TRBD2. Trimming removed 6 bases from V and 10 bases from J; junction bases left unmatched: 11. The CDR3 runs 15 residues. The V gene's germline CDR1 is MNHEY and CDR2 SVGEGT. The CDR3 reads CASRPGTSGFGEQFF. CDR3 nucleotides: TGTGCCAGCAGACCTGGGACTAGCGGCTTCGGAGAGCAGTTCTTC.

The rearrangement links TRBV14 to TRBJ2-3; D is unresolved. Trimming took off 4 bases at V and 5 bases at J, with 16 bases between the two ends. Germline CDR1 and CDR2: SGHDN and FVKESK. CDR3 length: 15 residues. CDR3 in amino acids: CASSLWTQALDTQYF. In DNA form, the CDR3 reads TGTGCCAGCAGCCTGTGGACCCAGGCGTTAGATACGCAGTATTTT.

The V call is TRBV6-2 or TRBV6-3, the J call TRBJ2-7; TRBD2 matches at 12 bases. This CDR3 has 17 residues. CDR1 MNHEY and CDR2 SVGEGT come from the germline V gene. The J segment lost 2 bases and the V segment lost 6 bases, leaving 11 bases of the junction unmatched. This chain's CDR3 is CASSDGLAGTIPYEQYF. The DNA for the CDR3 is TGTGCCAGCAGCGACGGACTAGCGGGGACAATTCCCTACGAGCAGTACTTC.

The rearrangement uses TRBV10-2 and TRBJ2-2, with 13 bases lining up with TRBD2. Germline CDR1 WSHSY, CDR2 SAAADI. J was trimmed by 4 bases and V by 6 bases; bases with no gene match: 8. The CDR3 runs 17 residues. CDR3 sequence: CASSPTSGRLGTGELFF. The CDR3 DNA follows: TGCGCCAGCAGCCCGACTAGCGGGAGGCTTGGCACCGGGGAGCTGTTTTTT.

This clonotype was seen only once. One end of the junction does not line up with germline, which may come from a read error. This rearrangement joins TRBV6-5 to TRBJ2-4; D might be TRBD1 (6 bases). The J call may be in error: the DNA end matches TRBJ2-7 better. Germline V lookup: CDR1 MNHEY, CDR2 SVGAGI. The CDR3 has 14 residues. CDR3 residues: CASSYLNRAYEQYF. DNA for the CDR3: TGTGCCAGTAGTTACTTAAACAGGGCCTACGAGCAGTACTTC.

The chain couples TRBV29-1 to TRBJ2-3, with 7 bases that match TRBD1. Germline V gene lookup returns CDR1 SQVTM and CDR2 ANQGSEA. V lost 0 bases to trimming and J lost 5 bases; unmatched junction nucleotides: 5. The CDR3 covers 14 residues. DNA of the CDR3: TGCAGCGTTGAAGAACAGGGGTCAATAGATACGCAGTATTTT. Residues: CSVEEQGSIDTQYF.